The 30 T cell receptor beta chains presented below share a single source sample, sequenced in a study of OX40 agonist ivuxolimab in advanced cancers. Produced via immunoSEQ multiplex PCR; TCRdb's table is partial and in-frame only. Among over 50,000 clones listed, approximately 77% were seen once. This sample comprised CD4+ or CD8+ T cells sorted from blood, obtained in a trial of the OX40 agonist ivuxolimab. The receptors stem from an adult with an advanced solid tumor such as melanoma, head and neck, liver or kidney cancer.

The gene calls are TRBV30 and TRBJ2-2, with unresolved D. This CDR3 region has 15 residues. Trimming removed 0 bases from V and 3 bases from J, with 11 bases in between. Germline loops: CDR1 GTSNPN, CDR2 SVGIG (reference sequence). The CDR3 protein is CAWSVRVSDTGELFF. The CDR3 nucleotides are TGTGCCTGGAGTGTACGGGTATCGGACACCGGGGAGCTGTTTTTT.

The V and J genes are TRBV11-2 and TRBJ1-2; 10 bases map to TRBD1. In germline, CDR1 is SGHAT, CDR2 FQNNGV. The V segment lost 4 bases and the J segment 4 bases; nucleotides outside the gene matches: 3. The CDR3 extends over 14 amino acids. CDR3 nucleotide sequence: TGTGCCAGCAGCTGGGGACAGGGGTCCTATGGCTACACCTTC. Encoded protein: CASSWGQGSYGYTF.

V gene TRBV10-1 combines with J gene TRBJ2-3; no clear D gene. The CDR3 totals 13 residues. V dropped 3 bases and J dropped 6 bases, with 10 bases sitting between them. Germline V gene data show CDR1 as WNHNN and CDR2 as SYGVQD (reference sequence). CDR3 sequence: CASSEGQEDTQYF. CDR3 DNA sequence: TGCGCCAGCAGTGAAGGTCAAGAGGATACGCAGTATTTT.

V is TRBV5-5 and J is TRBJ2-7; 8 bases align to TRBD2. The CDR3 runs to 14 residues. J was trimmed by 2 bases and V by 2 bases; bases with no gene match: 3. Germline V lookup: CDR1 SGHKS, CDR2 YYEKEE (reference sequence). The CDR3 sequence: CASSLLAGTYEQYF. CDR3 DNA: TGTGCCAGCAGCTTATTAGCGGGGACCTACGAGCAGTACTTC.

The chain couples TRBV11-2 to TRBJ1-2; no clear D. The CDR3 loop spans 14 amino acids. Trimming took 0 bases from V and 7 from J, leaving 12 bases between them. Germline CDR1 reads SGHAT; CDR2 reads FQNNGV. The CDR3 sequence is CASSLDLLVGGYTF. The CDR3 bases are TGTGCCAGCAGCTTAGATCTGTTAGTCGGTGGCTACACCTTC. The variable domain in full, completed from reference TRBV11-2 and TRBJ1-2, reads EAGVAQSPRYKIIEKRQSVAFWCNPISGHATLYWYQQILGQGPKLLIQFQNNGVVDDSQLPKDRFSAERLKGVDSTLKIQPAKLEDSAVYLCASSLDLLVGGYTFGSGTRLTVV.

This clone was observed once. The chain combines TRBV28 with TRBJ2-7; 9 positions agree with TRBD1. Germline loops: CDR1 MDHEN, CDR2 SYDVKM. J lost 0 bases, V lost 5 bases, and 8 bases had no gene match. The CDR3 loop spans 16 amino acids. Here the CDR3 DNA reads TGTGCCAGCAGTCCCCGGACAGGGGCCATCTCCTACGAGCAGTACTTC. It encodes CASSPRTGAISYEQYF. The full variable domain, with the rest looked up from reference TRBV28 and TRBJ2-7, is DVKVTQSSRYLVKRTGEKVFLECVQDMDHENMFWYRQDPGLGLRLIYFSYDVKMKEKGDIPEGYSVSREKKERFSLILESASTNQTSMYLCASSPRTGAISYEQYFGPGTRLTVT.

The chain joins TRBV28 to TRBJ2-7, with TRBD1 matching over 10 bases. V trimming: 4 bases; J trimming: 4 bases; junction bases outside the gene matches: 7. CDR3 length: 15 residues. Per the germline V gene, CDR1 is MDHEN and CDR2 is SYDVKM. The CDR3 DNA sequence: TGTGCCAGCAGTTCCCCCGGGACAGGGGTTTACGAGCAGTACTTC. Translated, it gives CASSSPGTGVYEQYF.

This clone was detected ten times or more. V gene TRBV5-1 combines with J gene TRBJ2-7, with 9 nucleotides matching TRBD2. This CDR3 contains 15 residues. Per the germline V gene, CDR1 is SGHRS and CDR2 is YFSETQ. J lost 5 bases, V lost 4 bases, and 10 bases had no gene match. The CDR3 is CASSPTLAGGDEQYF. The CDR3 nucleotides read TGCGCCAGCAGCCCGACGTTGGCGGGAGGGGACGAGCAGTACTTC.

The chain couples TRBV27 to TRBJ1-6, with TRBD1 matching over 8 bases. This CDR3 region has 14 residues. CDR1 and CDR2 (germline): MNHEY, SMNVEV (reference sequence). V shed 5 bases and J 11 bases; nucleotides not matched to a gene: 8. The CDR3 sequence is CASSIKDRVAPLHF. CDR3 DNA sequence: TGTGCCAGCAGTATCAAGGACAGGGTGGCACCCCTCCACTTT.

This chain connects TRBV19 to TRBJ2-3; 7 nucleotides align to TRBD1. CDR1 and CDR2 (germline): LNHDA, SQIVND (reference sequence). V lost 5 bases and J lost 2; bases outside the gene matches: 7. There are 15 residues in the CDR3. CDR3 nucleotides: TGTGCCAGTAGTGGAACAGGGGACCCCACAGATACGCAGTATTTT. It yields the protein CASSGTGDPTDTQYF.

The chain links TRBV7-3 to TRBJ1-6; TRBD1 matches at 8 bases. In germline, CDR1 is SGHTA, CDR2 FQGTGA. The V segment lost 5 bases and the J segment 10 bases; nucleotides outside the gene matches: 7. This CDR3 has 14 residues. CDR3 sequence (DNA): TGTGCCAGCAGCGAAGGGACAGGCGGATCACCCCTCCACTTT. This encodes CASSEGTGGSPLHF.

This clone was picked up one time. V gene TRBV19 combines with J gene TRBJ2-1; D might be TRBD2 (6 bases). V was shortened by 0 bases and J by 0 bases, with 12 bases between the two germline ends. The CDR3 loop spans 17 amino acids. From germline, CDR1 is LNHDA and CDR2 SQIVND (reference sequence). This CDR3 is CASSIDGTSYSYNEQFF. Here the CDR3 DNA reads TGTGCCAGTAGTATAGATGGGACTTCCTACTCCTACAATGAGCAGTTCTTC.

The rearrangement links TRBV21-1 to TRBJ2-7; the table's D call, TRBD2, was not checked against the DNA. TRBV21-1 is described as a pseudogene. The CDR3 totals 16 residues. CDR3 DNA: TGTGCCAGCAGCCCGCACAGACTAGCGCGGACGAACGAGCAGTACTTC. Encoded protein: CASSPHRLARTNEQYF.

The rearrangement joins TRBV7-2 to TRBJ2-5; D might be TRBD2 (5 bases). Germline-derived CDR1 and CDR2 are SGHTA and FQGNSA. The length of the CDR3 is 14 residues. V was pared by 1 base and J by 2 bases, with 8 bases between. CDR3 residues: CASSLGGRQETQYF. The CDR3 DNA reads TGTGCCAGCAGCTTAGGTGGGAGACAAGAGACCCAGTACTTC.

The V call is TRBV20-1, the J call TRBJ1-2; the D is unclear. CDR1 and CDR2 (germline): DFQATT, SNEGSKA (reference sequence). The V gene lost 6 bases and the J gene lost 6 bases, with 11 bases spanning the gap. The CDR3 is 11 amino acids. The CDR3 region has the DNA TGCAGTGCCCCGGGAGGGCATGGCTACACCTTC. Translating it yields CSAPGGHGYTF.

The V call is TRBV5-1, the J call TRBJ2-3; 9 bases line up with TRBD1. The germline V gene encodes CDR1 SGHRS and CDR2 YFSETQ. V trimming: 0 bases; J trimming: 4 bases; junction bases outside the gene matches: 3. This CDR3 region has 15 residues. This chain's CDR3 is CASSLAGQGSDTQYF. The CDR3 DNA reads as TGCGCCAGCAGCTTGGCGGGACAGGGATCAGATACGCAGTATTTT. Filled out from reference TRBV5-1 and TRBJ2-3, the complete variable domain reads KAGVTQTPRYLIKTRGQQVTLSCSPISGHRSVSWYQQTPGQGLQFLFEYFSETQRNKGNFPGRFSGRQFSNSRSEMNVSTLELGDSALYLCASSLAGQGSDTQYFGPGTRLTVL.

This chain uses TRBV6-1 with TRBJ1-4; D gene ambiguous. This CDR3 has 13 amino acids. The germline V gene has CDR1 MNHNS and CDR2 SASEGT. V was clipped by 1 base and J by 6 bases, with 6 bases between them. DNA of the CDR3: TGTGCCAGCAGTGAAGAGCCCGATGAAAAACTGTTTTTT. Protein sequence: CASSEEPDEKLFF.

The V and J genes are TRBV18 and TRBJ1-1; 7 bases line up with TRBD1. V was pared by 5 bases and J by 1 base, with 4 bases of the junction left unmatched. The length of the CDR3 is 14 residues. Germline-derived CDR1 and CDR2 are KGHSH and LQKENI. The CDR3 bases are TGTGCCAGCTCAGCAGGGGGGAAGAACACTGAAGCTTTCTTT. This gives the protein CASSAGGKNTEAFF.

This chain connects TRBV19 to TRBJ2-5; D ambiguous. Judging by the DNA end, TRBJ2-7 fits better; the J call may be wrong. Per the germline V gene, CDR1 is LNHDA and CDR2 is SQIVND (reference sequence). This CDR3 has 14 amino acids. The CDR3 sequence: CASSISPGPYEQYF. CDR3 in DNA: TGTGCCAGTAGTATAAGTCCAGGACCCTACGAGCAGTACTTC.

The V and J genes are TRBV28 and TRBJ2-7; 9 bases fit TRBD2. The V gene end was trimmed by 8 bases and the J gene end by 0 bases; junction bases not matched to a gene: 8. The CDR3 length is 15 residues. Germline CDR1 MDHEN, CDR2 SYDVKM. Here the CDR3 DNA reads TGTGCCAGCTGGGCAGGCGGGAGGGGCTCCTACGAGCAGTACTTC. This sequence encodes CASWAGGRGSYEQYF.

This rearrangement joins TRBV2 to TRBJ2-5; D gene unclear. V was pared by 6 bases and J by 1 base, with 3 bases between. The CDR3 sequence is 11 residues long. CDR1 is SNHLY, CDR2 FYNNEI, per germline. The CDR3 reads CASRVQETQYF. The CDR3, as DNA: TGTGCCAGCAGGGTCCAAGAGACCCAGTACTTC.

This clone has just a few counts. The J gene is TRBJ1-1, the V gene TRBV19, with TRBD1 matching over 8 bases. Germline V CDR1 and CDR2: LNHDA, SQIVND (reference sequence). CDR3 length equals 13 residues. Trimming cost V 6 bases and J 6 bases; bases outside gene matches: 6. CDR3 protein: CASREQGVPEAFF. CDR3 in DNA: TGTGCCAGTAGAGAACAGGGGGTGCCTGAAGCTTTCTTT.

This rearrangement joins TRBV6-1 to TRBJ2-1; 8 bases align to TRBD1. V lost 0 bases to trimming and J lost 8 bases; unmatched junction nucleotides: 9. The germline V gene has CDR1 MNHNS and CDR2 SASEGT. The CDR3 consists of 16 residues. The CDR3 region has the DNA TGTGCCAGCAGTGAAGCGCGGACAGGGCGCATGTATGAGCAGTTCTTC. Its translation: CASSEARTGRMYEQFF.

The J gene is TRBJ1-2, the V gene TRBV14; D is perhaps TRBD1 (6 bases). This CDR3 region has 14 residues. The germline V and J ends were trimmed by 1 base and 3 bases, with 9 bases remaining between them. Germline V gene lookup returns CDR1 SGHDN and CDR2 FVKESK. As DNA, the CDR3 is TGTGCCAGCAGCCAAGTGGGGGCGGACTATGGCTACACCTTC. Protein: CASSQVGADYGYTF.

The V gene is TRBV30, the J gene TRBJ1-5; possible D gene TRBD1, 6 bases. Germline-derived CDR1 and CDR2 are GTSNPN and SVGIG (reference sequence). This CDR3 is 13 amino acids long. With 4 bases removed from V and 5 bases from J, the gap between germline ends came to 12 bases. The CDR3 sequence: CAWTQGRDQPQHF. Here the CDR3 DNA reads TGTGCCTGGACCCAGGGGAGGGATCAGCCCCAGCATTTT.

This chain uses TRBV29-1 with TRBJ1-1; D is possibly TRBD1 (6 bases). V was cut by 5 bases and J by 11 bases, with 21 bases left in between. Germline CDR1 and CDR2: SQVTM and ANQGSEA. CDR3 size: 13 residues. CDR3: CSVPGPGQSKAFF. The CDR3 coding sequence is TGCAGCGTTCCGGGGCCCGGACAGAGTAAGGCTTTCTTT. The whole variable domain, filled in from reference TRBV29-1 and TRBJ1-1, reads SAVISQKPSRDICQRGTSLTIQCQVDSQVTMMFWYRQQPGQSLTLIATANQGSEATYESGFVIDKFPISRPNLTFSTLTVSNMSPEDSSIYLCSVPGPGQSKAFFGQGTRLTVV.

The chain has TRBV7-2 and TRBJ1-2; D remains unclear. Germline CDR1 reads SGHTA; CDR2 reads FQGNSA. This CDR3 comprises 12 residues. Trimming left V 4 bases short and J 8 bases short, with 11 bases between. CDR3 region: CASSWEDGGYTF. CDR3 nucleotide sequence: TGTGCCAGCAGCTGGGAAGACGGAGGCTACACCTTC.

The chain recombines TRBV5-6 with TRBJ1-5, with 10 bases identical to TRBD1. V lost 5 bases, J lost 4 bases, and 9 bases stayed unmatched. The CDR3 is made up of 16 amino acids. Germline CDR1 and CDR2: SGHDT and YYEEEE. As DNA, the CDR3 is TGTGCCAGCAGTTTCTCGACAGGGGGCAGGAATCAGCCCCAGCATTTT. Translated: CASSFSTGGRNQPQHF.

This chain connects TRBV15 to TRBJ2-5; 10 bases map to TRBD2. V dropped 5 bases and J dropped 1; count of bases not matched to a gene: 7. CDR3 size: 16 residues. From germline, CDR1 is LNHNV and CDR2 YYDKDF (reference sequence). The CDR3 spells CATSGLGTSVQETQYF. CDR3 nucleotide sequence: TGTGCCACCAGCGGCCTAGGGACTAGCGTCCAAGAGACCCAGTACTTC.

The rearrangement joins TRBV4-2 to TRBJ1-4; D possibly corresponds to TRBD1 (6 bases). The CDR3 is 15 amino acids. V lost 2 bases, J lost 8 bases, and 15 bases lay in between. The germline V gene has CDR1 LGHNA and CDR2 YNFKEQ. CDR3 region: CASSQNRDGGEKLFF. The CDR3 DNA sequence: TGTGCCAGCAGCCAAAACAGGGACGGAGGAGAAAAACTGTTTTTT.